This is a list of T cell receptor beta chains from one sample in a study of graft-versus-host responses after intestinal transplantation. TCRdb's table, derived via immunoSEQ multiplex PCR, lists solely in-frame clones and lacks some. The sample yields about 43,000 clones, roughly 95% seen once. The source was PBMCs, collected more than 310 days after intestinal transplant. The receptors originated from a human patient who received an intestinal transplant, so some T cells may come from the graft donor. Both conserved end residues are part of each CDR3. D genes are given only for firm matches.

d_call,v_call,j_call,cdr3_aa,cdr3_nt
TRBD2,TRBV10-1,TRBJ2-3,CASKLAGGRTDTQYF,TGCGCCAGCAAGCTAGCGGGAGGGCGCACAGATACGCAGTATTTT
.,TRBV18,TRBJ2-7,CASSPTGTYEQYF,TGTGCCAGCTCACCGACCGGAACCTACGAGCAGTACTTC
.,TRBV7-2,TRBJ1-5,CASSSWTVNQPQHF,TGTGCCAGCAGCTCCTGGACAGTCAATCAGCCCCAGCATTTT
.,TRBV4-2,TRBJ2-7,CASSLVQKEDEQYF,TGTGCCAGCAGCTTGGTGCAGAAAGAGGACGAGCAGTACTTC
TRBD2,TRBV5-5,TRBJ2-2,CASIPGLAVDTGELFF,TGTGCCAGCATCCCGGGACTAGCGGTAGACACCGGGGAGCTGTTTTTT
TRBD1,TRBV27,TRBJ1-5,CASSWDRAQPQHF,TGTGCCAGCAGCTGGGACAGGGCTCAGCCCCAGCATTTT
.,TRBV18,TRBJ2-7,CASSSGQSYEQYF,TGTGCCAGCTCGAGTGGACAGTCCTACGAGCAGTACTTC
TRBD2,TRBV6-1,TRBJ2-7,CASRREASGSYEQYF,TGTGCCAGCCGTAGGGAAGCTAGCGGGTCCTACGAGCAGTACTTC
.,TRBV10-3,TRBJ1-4,CAISAGYEGATNEKLFF,TGTGCCATCAGTGCGGGGTATGAGGGAGCAACTAATGAAAAACTGTTTTTT
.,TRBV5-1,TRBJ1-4,CASSLQSLSNEKLFF,TGCGCCAGCAGCTTACAAAGTCTTTCTAATGAAAAACTGTTTTTT